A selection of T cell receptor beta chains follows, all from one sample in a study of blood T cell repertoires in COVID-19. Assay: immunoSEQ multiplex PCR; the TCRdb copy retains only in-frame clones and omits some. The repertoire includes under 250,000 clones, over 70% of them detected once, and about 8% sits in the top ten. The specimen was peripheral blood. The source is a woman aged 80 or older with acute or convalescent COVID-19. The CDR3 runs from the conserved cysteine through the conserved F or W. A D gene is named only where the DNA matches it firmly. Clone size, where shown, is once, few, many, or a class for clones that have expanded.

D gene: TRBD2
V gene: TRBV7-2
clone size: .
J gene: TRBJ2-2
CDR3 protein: CASSPPGLAGGSGELFF
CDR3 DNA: TGTGCCAGCAGCCCCCCTGGACTAGCGGGAGGATCCGGGGAGCTGTTTTTT

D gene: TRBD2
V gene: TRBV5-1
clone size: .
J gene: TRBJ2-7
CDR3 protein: CASSWGAGAYEQYF
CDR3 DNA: TGCGCCAGCAGCTGGGGCGCGGGAGCCTACGAGCAGTACTTC

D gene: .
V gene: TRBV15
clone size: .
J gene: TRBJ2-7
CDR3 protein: CATSRDRARPRLDSPIHSYEQYF
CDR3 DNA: TGTGCCACCAGCAGAGATAGAGCCCGTCCACGACTCGACAGCCCAATCCACTCCTACGAGCAGTACTTC

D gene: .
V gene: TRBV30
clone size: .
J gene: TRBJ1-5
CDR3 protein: CAWRRDSNQPQHF
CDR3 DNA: TGTGCCTGGAGGAGGGATAGCAATCAGCCCCAGCATTTT

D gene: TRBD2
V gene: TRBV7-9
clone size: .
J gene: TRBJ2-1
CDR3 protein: CASSSSGGARNEQFF
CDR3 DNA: TGTGCCAGCAGCTCTAGCGGGGGGGCCAGGAATGAGCAGTTCTTC

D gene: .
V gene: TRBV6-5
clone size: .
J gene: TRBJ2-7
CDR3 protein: CASTQDNSYEQYF
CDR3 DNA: TGTGCCAGCACCCAGGACAACTCCTACGAGCAGTACTTC

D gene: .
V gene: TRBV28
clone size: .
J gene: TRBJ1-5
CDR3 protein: CASSSMAGNQPQHF
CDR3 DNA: TGTGCCAGCAGTTCGATGGCTGGCAATCAGCCCCAGCATTTT

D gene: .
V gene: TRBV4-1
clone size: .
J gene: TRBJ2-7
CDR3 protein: CASSQEWSSYEQYF
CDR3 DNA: TGCGCCAGCAGCCAAGAGTGGAGCTCCTACGAGCAGTACTTC

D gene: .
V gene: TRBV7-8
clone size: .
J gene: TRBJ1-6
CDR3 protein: CASSLVGGRNNSPLHF
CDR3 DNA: TGTGCCAGCAGCTTAGTGGGGGGGAGGAACAATTCACCCCTCCACTTT

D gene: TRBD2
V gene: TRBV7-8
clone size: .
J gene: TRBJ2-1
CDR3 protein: CASSLEGASGRFGEQFF
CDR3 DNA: TGTGCCAGCAGCTTAGAGGGGGCTAGCGGGAGGTTCGGTGAGCAGTTCTTC

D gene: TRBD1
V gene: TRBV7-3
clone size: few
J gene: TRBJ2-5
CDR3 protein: CASSQTGGVETQYF
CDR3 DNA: TGTGCCAGCAGCCAGACAGGGGGCGTGGAGACCCAGTACTTC

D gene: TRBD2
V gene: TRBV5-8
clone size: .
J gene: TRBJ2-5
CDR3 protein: CASSFGQGGLETQYF
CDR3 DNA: TGTGCCAGCAGCTTTGGTCAGGGAGGGCTGGAGACCCAGTACTTC

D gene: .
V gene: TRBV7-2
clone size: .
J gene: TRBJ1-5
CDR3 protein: CASSLNPGSKDQPQHF
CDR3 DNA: TGTGCCAGCAGCTTAAACCCCGGGAGCAAAGATCAGCCCCAGCATTTT

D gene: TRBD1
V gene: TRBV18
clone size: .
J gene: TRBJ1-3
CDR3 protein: CASSPVNLDRASGNTIYF
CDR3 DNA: TGTGCCAGCTCACCAGTAAACCTGGACAGGGCCTCTGGAAACACCATATATTTT

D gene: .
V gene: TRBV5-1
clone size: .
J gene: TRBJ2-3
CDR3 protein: CASSLVSDTQYF
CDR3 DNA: TGCGCCAGCAGCTTGGTATCAGATACGCAGTATTTT

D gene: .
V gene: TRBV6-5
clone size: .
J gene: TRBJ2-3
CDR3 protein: CASSYSSQGGYTQYF
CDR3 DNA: TGTGCCAGCAGTTACTCGTCCCAGGGGGGTTATACGCAGTATTTT

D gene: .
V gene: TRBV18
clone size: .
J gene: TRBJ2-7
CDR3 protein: CASSPAAYYEQYF
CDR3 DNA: TGTGCCAGCTCACCAGCGGCTTACTACGAGCAGTACTTC